This T cell receptor beta chain is drawn from a study of T cells in women clearing cervical HPV infection. V was pared by 6 bases and J by 8 bases, with 13 bases between. The CDR3 covers 13 residues. The germline gives CDR1 KGHSH, CDR2 LQKENI. Details on this clone: The CDR3 end lies 3 residues beyond the end of the read and is filled in from the germline J gene.

Here immunoSEQ multiplex PCR was the method, and the copy in TCRdb shows in-frame clones only, minus some. This listing includes fewer than 50,000 clones. The source is a woman between 18 and 70 years old with a cervical HPV16 infection that either progressed to CIN3+ or cleared (not recorded which). This chain connects TRBV18 to TRBJ1-4, with D maybe TRBD1 (5 bases). The sequencing input was blood buffy coat. CDR3 bases read: TGTGCCAGCTCCCCGGGACTGGAGGAAAAA. Amino acids: CASSPGLEEK. The full CDR3 is CASSPGLEEKLFF.